These 8 T cell receptor beta chains were all obtained from the same sample, sequenced in a study of OX40 agonist ivuxolimab in advanced cancers. Measured with immunoSEQ multiplex PCR; TCRdb has only the in-frame clones, and not every one. The repertoire has tens of thousands of clones, nearly 90% of them found once; the top ten carry 0.27%. The source material was CD4+ or CD8+ T cells sorted from blood, sampled in a trial of the OX40 agonist ivuxolimab. These TCRs come from an adult with an advanced solid tumor such as melanoma, head and neck, liver or kidney cancer.

This CDR3 reads CASGLTRETQYF. In nucleotides, the CDR3 is TGTGCTAGTGGTCTCACCCGGGAGACCCAGTACTTC. The chain combines TRBV12-5 with TRBJ2-5, with no clear D. CDR1 is LGHNT and CDR2 is FRNRAP in the germline V gene. V lost 5 bases and J lost 5, with 9 bases in between. The CDR3 length is 12 residues.

The chain links TRBV6-4 to TRBJ1-1; D remains ambiguous. Trimming cost V 7 bases and J 0 bases, with 9 bases left between them. Germline lookup yields CDR1 MRHNA and CDR2 SNTAGT. The CDR3 has 13 amino acids. CDR3: CASKRQLNTEAFF. CDR3 coding DNA: TGTGCCAGCAAGAGGCAGCTGAACACTGAAGCTTTCTTT.

This chain connects TRBV10-2 to TRBJ1-1; the D gene is possibly TRBD1 (6 bases). Trimming left V 8 bases short and J 2 bases short, with 15 bases between. Germline V gene lookup returns CDR1 WSHSY and CDR2 SAAADI. This CDR3 region has 14 residues. CDR3 coding DNA: TGCGCCAGCTTCTCACAGGGAAGTAACACTGAAGCTTTCTTT. Encoded protein: CASFSQGSNTEAFF.

The chain recombines TRBV27 with TRBJ2-5; no clear D. The CDR3 is made up of 15 amino acids. V was pared by 6 bases and J by 2 bases, with 16 bases between. The germline gives CDR1 MNHEY, CDR2 SMNVEV (reference sequence). The CDR3 loop is CASSYKGQSQETQYF. CDR3 in DNA: TGTGCCAGCAGCTATAAAGGGCAGTCACAAGAGACCCAGTACTTC.

This chain connects TRBV11-2 to TRBJ2-7; D uncertain. Germline CDR1 SGHAT, CDR2 FQNNGV. The CDR3 covers 17 residues. Trimming cost V 2 bases and J 2 bases, with 19 bases left between them. CDR3 loop: CASSLRPPAHQPYEQYF. The CDR3 DNA reads TGTGCCAGCAGCTTACGGCCGCCGGCCCACCAACCCTACGAGCAGTACTTC.

The V gene is TRBV11-2, the J gene TRBJ2-7, with 7 nucleotides matching TRBD2. After removal of 4 bases from V and 2 bases from J, the junction contained 11 bases not matched to a gene. The CDR3 is 16 residues long. Germline-derived CDR1 and CDR2 are SGHAT and FQNNGV. Here the CDR3 reads CASSWGDGRPTYEQYF. CDR3 nucleotides: TGTGCCAGCAGCTGGGGTGACGGGAGGCCCACCTACGAGCAGTACTTC.

The V and J genes are TRBV10-3 and TRBJ1-5, with 8 bases matching TRBD1. There are 15 residues in the CDR3. Trimming at V came to 2 bases and at J to 3 bases, leaving 3 bases not matched to a gene. The germline V gene has CDR1 ENHRY and CDR2 SYGVKD. CDR3 sequence reads: CAISEGQGPNQPQHF. In nucleotides, the CDR3 is TGTGCCATCAGTGAGGGACAGGGACCCAATCAGCCCCAGCATTTT.

The chain has TRBV28 and TRBJ1-6; 9 bases match TRBD1. Germline assignment: CDR1 MDHEN and CDR2 SYDVKM. The V gene end was trimmed by 11 bases and the J gene end by 8 bases; junction bases not matched to a gene: 10. CDR3 length equals 14 residues. DNA for the CDR3: TGTGCCGGGGGACAGGGCTTGTCGGATTCACCCCTCCACTTT. It is translated as CAGGQGLSDSPLHF. Combining the CDR3 with reference TRBV28 and TRBJ1-6 gives the whole variable domain DVKVTQSSRYLVKRTGEKVFLECVQDMDHENMFWYRQDPGLGLRLIYFSYDVKMKEKGDIPEGYSVSREKKERFSLILESASTNQTSMYLCAGGQGLSDSPLHFGNGTRLTVT.